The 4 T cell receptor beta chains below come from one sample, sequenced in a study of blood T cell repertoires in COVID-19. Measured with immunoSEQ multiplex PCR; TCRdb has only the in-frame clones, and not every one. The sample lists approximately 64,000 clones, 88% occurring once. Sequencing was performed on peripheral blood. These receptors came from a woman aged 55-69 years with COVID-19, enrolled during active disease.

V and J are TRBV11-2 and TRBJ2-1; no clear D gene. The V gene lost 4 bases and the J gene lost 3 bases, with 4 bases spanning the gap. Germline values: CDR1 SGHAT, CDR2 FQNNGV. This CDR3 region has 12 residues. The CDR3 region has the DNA TGTGCCAGCAGCTCCTACTACAATGAGCAGTTCTTC. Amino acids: CASSSYYNEQFF.

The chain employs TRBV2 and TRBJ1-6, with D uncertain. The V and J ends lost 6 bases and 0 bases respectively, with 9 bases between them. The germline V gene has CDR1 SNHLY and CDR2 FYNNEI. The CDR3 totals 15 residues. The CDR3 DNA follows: TGTGCCAGCAGGACGGGAAGCTCCTATAATTCACCCCTCCACTTT. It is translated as CASRTGSSYNSPLHF.

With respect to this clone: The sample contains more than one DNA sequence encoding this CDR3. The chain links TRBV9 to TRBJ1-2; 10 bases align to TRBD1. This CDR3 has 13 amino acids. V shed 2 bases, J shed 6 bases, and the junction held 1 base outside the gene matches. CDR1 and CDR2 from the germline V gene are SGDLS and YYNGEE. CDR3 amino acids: CASSVGTGDGYTF. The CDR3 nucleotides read TGTGCCAGCAGCGTGGGGACAGGGGATGGCTACACCTTC. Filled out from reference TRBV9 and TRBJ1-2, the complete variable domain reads DSGVTQTPKHLITATGQRVTLRCSPRSGDLSVYWYQQSLDQGLQFLIQYYNGEERAKGNILERFSAQQFPDLHSELNLSSLELGDSALYFCASSVGTGDGYTFGSGTRLTVV.

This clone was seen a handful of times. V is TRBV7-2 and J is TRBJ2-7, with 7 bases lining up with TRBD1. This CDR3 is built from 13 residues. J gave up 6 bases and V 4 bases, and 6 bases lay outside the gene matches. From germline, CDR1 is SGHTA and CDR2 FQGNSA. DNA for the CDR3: TGTGCCAGCAGCTGGGACAGTTCGGCCGAGCAGTACTTC. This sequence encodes CASSWDSSAEQYF. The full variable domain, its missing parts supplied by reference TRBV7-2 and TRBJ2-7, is GAGVSQSPSNKVTEKGKDVELRCDPISGHTALYWYRQSLGQGLEFLIYFQGNSAPDKSGLPSDRFSAERTGGSVSTLTIQRTQQEDSAVYLCASSWDSSAEQYFGPGTRLTVT.